This TCR beta chain was sequenced during a study of beta chain features in type 1 diabetes. cDNA synthesis used the whole RNA isolate, giving expressed TCRB sequences. Method: immunoSEQ multiplex PCR; TCRdb's copy keeps in-frame clones and lacks some. Of under 800,000 clones in the sample, roughly a sixth were seen once. This CDR3 is built from 17 residues. V was pared by 7 bases and J by 7 bases, with 19 bases of the junction left unmatched. The germline V gene has CDR1 MNHEY and CDR2 SMNVEV (reference sequence). This clone has just a few counts. The origin of this receptor is a man between 18 and 35 years old in good health. V usage is TRBV27 and J usage is TRBJ2-7; TRBD2 matches 10 bases. The source material was naive CD4+ T cells from blood. The CDR3 coding sequence is TGTGCCAGCAAAGCCACCGTAGGACTAGCGGTTCCCAAAGAGCAGTACTTC. It encodes CASKATVGLAVPKEQYF.